This is a list of T cell receptor beta chains from one sample in a study of Graves' ophthalmopathy and Graves' hyperthyroidism. TCRdb used MiXCR to reprocess the multiplex PCR reads, holding one entry per CDR3 protein. The profile shows about 420,000 distinct CDR3 sequences, roughly 21% of them singletons. Input material: peripheral blood. The source of these receptors is a woman younger than 30 with stable Graves' hyperthyroidism. CDR3s include the opening cysteine and the closing phenylalanine or tryptophan. Each record gives: J gene, D gene, clone size, V gene, CDR3 DNA, CDR3 protein. D genes are given only for firm matches. Size tells how often a clone was seen (once, few, many) or the class of an expanded clone, and some rows leave it out.

>TRBJ1-5|TRBD1|.|TRBV19
TGTGCCAGTAGTTTTTACAGGGGCCGGGGCAATCAGCCCCAGCATTTT
CASSFYRGRGNQPQHF
>TRBJ2-7|TRBD2|many|TRBV28
TGTGCCAGCAGTTGGACTAGCGGGAGGCCGGGGGACTTC
CASSWTSGRPGDF
>TRBJ2-2|TRBD2|few|TRBV7-9
TGTGCCAGCAGCTCAAGGACTAGGGACAACACCGGGGAGCTGTTTTTT
CASSSRTRDNTGELFF
>TRBJ2-5|.|many|TRBV11-2
TGTGCCAGCAGCATGGGACATCTTCAAGAGACCCAGTACTTC
CASSMGHLQETQYF
>TRBJ2-7|.|few|TRBV6-1
TGTGCCAGCAGCCCCGTTAGACTGGGTGTGTACGAGCAGTACTTC
CASSPVRLGVYEQYF
>TRBJ1-5|.|many|TRBV6-5
TGTGCCAGCAGTTACGACAGGAGCAATCAGCCCCAGCATTTT
CASSYDRSNQPQHF
>TRBJ1-1|TRBD1|few|TRBV5-1
TGCGCCAGCAGCGCGGGGACAGGGGCGCGTCGTGACACTGAAGCTTTCTTT
CASSAGTGARRDTEAFF
>TRBJ2-1|.|many|TRBV6-1
TGTGCCAGCAGTGAAGAGGCAGGGGAGTACCATGAGCAGTTCTTC
CASSEEAGEYHEQFF
>TRBJ2-2|.|many|TRBV27
TGTGCCAGCACCCCCAGCGTAAGCACCGGGGAGCTGTTTTTT
CASTPSVSTGELFF
>TRBJ1-5|.|many|TRBV6-5
TGTGCCAGCGCAGCCGGGCGAAGCAATCAGCCCCAGCATTTT
CASAAGRSNQPQHF
>TRBJ1-5|.|.|TRBV6-1
TGTGCCAGCATCGACAGGAGTCATCAGCCCCAGCATTTT
CASIDRSHQPQHF
>TRBJ1-1|.|.|TRBV28
TGTGCCAGCAGAGAGTTGGGCAGCATGAACACTGAAGCTTTCTTT
CASRELGSMNTEAFF